One and the same sample provided the 25 T cell receptor beta chains below, sequenced in a study of blood T cell repertoires in COVID-19. Produced via immunoSEQ multiplex PCR; TCRdb's table is partial and in-frame only. This sample has about 120,000 clones, with approximately 82% found just once. The sample comprised peripheral blood. These receptors originate from a man older than 75 with active or convalescent COVID-19.

The V call is TRBV3-1 (or the pseudogene TRBV3-2), the J call TRBJ1-5; TRBD1 agrees at 8 bases. The CDR3 sequence is 15 residues long. Germline V lookup: CDR1 LGHDT, CDR2 YNNKEL (reference sequence). V lost 4 bases, J lost 7 bases, and 9 bases stayed unmatched. In nucleotides, the CDR3 is TGTGCCAGCAGCCGGAAAGACAGGGGCGGACAGCCCCAGCATTTT. Protein sequence: CASSRKDRGGQPQHF.

This sequence joins TRBV6-6 and TRBJ1-1; D remains ambiguous. Germline assignment: CDR1 MNHNY and CDR2 SVGAGI (reference sequence). Between the trimmed V and J ends, which lost 4 bases and 4 bases, there was a span of 4 bases. The CDR3 consists of 11 residues. CDR3 protein: CASSWLTEAFF. The CDR3 DNA reads as TGTGCCAGCAGTTGGCTCACTGAAGCTTTCTTT.

This clone has just a few counts. V usage is TRBV28 and J usage is TRBJ1-4; D is perhaps TRBD1 (5 bases). Trimming removed 6 bases at V and 5 bases at J, with 10 bases between. Germline assignment: CDR1 MDHEN and CDR2 SYDVKM. This CDR3 contains 13 residues. The CDR3 spells CASSYNRNEKLFF. The CDR3 DNA sequence: TGTGCCAGCAGCTATAACAGGAATGAAAAACTGTTTTTT.

This chain uses TRBV11-2 with TRBJ1-5; TRBD1 is a possible D gene (5 bases). V dropped 8 bases and J dropped 7 bases, with 15 bases sitting between them. The CDR3 is 13 amino acids. In germline, CDR1 is SGHAT, CDR2 FQNNGV. The CDR3 DNA follows: TGTGCCAGCGGAGTCCGGGGACTCCAGCCCCAGCATTTT. Protein product: CASGVRGLQPQHF.

This clone showed up just once. This chain links TRBV6-6 with TRBJ2-1; maybe TRBD2 (7 bases). Germline-derived CDR1 and CDR2 are MNHNY and SVGAGI (reference sequence). The CDR3 has 14 residues. Deletions cut 4 bases from V and 9 bases from J, with 16 bases between. This CDR3 reads CASSSKGGAVEQFF. CDR3 bases: TGTGCCAGCAGTTCCAAGGGGGGGGCCGTTGAGCAGTTCTTC.

This sequence joins TRBV7-3 and TRBJ2-7; 10 bases align to TRBD1. The CDR3 totals 20 residues. J gave up 2 bases and V 1 base, and 17 bases lay outside the gene matches. Germline V CDR1 and CDR2: SGHTA, FQGTGA. The CDR3 coding sequence is TGTGCCAGCAGCTTAAGGGGCGGGACAGGGGATTCCCTTACTCCCTACGAGCAGTACTTC. Its protein product is CASSLRGGTGDSLTPYEQYF.

This chain uses TRBV7-2 with TRBJ2-7, with a tentative D call TRBD2 (7 bases). V was clipped by 5 bases and J by 3 bases, with 17 bases between them. This CDR3 contains 15 residues. CDR1 and CDR2 from the germline V gene are SGHTA and FQGNSA. CDR3 DNA sequence: TGTGCCAGCAGCCCAGATCGGGGGGCGGGCTACGAGCAGTACTTC. It translates to CASSPDRGAGYEQYF.

The chain uses TRBV28 and TRBJ1-5; the D gene is possibly TRBD1 (5 bases). This CDR3 has 15 residues. Germline V gene sequence: CDR1 MDHEN, CDR2 SYDVKM. The V end was cut by 5 bases, the J end by 6 bases, with 17 bases between. The CDR3 sequence: CASSGAGGGSQPQHF. In nucleotides, the CDR3 is TGTGCCAGCAGTGGCGCGGGGGGTGGTAGTCAGCCCCAGCATTTT. The complete variable domain, with remaining parts taken from reference TRBV28 and TRBJ1-5, reads DVKVTQSSRYLVKRTGEKVFLECVQDMDHENMFWYRQDPGLGLRLIYFSYDVKMKEKGDIPEGYSVSREKKERFSLILESASTNQTSMYLCASSGAGGGSQPQHFGDGTRLSIL.

V usage is TRBV30 and J usage is TRBJ1-6; no firm D call. The CDR3 runs 13 residues. V was pared by 4 bases and J by 7 bases, with 11 bases between. The germline gives CDR1 GTSNPN, CDR2 SVGIG (reference sequence). The CDR3, as DNA: TGTGCCTGGACTCGGAGCACCAATTCACCCCTCCACTTT. Protein: CAWTRSTNSPLHF.

The genes are TRBV6-2 or TRBV6-3 and TRBJ2-1; 9 nucleotides agree with TRBD1. Germline assignment: CDR1 MNHEY and CDR2 SVGEGT. The CDR3 loop spans 18 amino acids. V was pared by 2 bases and J by 1 base, with 9 bases of the junction left unmatched. This chain's CDR3 is CASSYETGGAGSYNEQFF. The CDR3 DNA reads as TGTGCCAGCAGTTACGAAACAGGGGGCGCCGGGTCCTACAATGAGCAGTTCTTC.

The CDR3 DNA reads TGCGCCAGCAGCTCAAGAGACAAGCCTCAGGGCTACACCTTC. Translation: CASSSRDKPQGYTF. This chain uses TRBV5-1 with TRBJ1-2; D is unclear. CDR3 length: 14 amino acids. Between the trimmed V and J ends, which lost 3 bases and 8 bases, there was a span of 17 bases. Looked up from germline, CDR1 is SGHRS and CDR2 is YFSETQ.

The genes are TRBV15 and TRBJ2-5; TRBD2 matches at 11 bases. Looked up from germline, CDR1 is LNHNV and CDR2 is YYDKDF (reference sequence). The CDR3 is 15 amino acids. Trimming took 3 bases from V and 2 from J; bases not matched to a gene: 2. The CDR3 spells CATSSSGGGQETQYF. Here the CDR3 DNA reads TGTGCCACCAGCAGTAGCGGGGGGGGACAAGAGACCCAGTACTTC.

The chain joins TRBV24-1 to TRBJ2-1; D not certain. The CDR3 contains 15 residues. The V and J ends lost 0 bases and 0 bases respectively, with 5 bases between them. The germline CDR1 and CDR2 sequences are KGHDR and SFDVKD. CDR3 loop: CATSDLRSSYNEQFF. In nucleotides, the CDR3 is TGTGCCACCAGTGATTTGCGGAGCTCCTACAATGAGCAGTTCTTC.

This clone was counted a few times. The genes are TRBV19 and TRBJ1-1; D may be TRBD1 (5 bases). V gave up 2 bases and J gave up 1 base, with 11 bases separating them. This CDR3 is 15 amino acids long. Per germline, CDR1 LNHDA and CDR2 SQIVND (reference sequence). CDR3 residues: CASSIRGDQNTEAFF. The CDR3 nucleotides read TGTGCCAGTAGTATACGGGGGGACCAGAACACTGAAGCTTTCTTT.

About this clone: Other nucleotide sequences in the sample specify the same CDR3. V usage is TRBV7-2 and J usage is TRBJ2-7, with TRBD2 matching 10 bases. The CDR3 spans 14 residues. The trim removed 2 bases at V and 5 bases at J, leaving 3 bases unmatched. Per germline, CDR1 SGHTA and CDR2 FQGNSA. The CDR3 DNA reads as TGTGCCAGCAGCTTAAGAGCGGGGGGGAACGAGCAGTACTTC. It is translated as CASSLRAGGNEQYF.

The rearrangement links TRBV11-1 to TRBJ2-1; 10 bases align to TRBD2. Losses at the gene ends were 4 bases for V and 3 bases for J; bases not matched to a gene: 6. Germline CDR1 is SGHAT and CDR2 is FQDESV (reference sequence). There are 16 residues in the CDR3. The CDR3 reads CASSSRSSGSYNEQFF. The CDR3, as DNA: TGTGCCAGCAGCTCCCGTTCTAGCGGGAGCTACAATGAGCAGTTCTTC.

The V and J genes are TRBV7-2 and TRBJ1-1, with 9 bases matching TRBD1. The CDR3 spans 17 residues. Germline V gene lookup returns CDR1 SGHTA and CDR2 FQGNSA. The ends lost 8 bases at V and 3 bases at J; junction bases unmatched: 16. CDR3 nucleotides: TGTGCCAGCGAGTCTCTCTTCGACAGGGGGAGGGACACTGAAGCTTTCTTT. It encodes CASESLFDRGRDTEAFF. The entire variable domain, with the rest obtained from reference TRBV7-2 and TRBJ1-1, is as follows: GAGVSQSPSNKVTEKGKDVELRCDPISGHTALYWYRQSLGQGLEFLIYFQGNSAPDKSGLPSDRFSAERTGGSVSTLTIQRTQQEDSAVYLCASESLFDRGRDTEAFFGQGTRLTVV.

The chain links TRBV7-2 to TRBJ2-2; TRBD1 agrees at 8 bases. The CDR3 loop spans 14 amino acids. Germline values: CDR1 SGHTA, CDR2 FQGNSA. J was trimmed by 6 bases and V by 3 bases; bases with no gene match: 3. The CDR3 spells CASSFGQGSGELFF. Here the CDR3 DNA reads TGTGCCAGCAGCTTCGGACAGGGCTCCGGGGAGCTGTTTTTT.

The V and J genes are TRBV6-2 or TRBV6-3 and TRBJ1-2, with D possibly TRBD1 on 5 matching bases. V was trimmed by 3 bases and J by 6 bases, leaving 17 bases between them. Germline V gives CDR1 MNHEY, CDR2 SVGEGT. CDR3 size: 15 residues. CDR3 sequence: CASSYYGGGFDGYTF. The DNA of the CDR3 is TGTGCCAGCAGTTATTACGGGGGAGGATTCGATGGCTACACCTTC.

V usage is TRBV7-2 and J usage is TRBJ2-1; D remains ambiguous. Trimming removed 4 bases at V and 5 bases at J, with 9 bases between. The CDR3 spans 13 residues. The germline V gene encodes CDR1 SGHTA and CDR2 FQGNSA. CDR3: CASSSNRDNEQFF. The CDR3, as DNA: TGTGCCAGCAGCTCAAACCGGGACAATGAGCAGTTCTTC. The full variable domain, completed using reference TRBV7-2 and TRBJ2-1, is GAGVSQSPSNKVTEKGKDVELRCDPISGHTALYWYRQSLGQGLEFLIYFQGNSAPDKSGLPSDRFSAERTGGSVSTLTIQRTQQEDSAVYLCASSSNRDNEQFFGPGTRLTVL.

The rearrangement joins TRBV24-1 to TRBJ1-2, with TRBD1 identical over 9 bases. Germline loops: CDR1 KGHDR, CDR2 SFDVKD. V lost 3 bases to trimming and J lost 13 bases; unmatched junction nucleotides: 11. The CDR3 contains 14 residues. The CDR3 nucleotides are TGTGCCACCAGTGATGGGGGACAGGGCCCAGGGGTCACCTTC. Translation gives CATSDGGQGPGVTF.

This chain uses TRBV14 with TRBJ1-1, with D maybe TRBD1 (6 bases). The CDR3 sequence is 14 residues long. V lost 3 bases, J lost 11 bases, and 19 bases lay in between. Looked up from germline, CDR1 is SGHDN and CDR2 is FVKESK. The CDR3 nucleotides are TGTGCCAGCAGCCACAATTCTCCAGGGGCCGGGGCTTTCTTT. This translates into CASSHNSPGAGAFF.

The chain is built from TRBV24-1 and TRBJ1-2; D not certain. Germline CDR1 reads KGHDR; CDR2 reads SFDVKD. Trimming left V 12 bases short and J 4 bases short, with 20 bases between. CDR3 length: 14 residues. CDR3: CAPSAESGIYGYTF. CDR3 sequence (DNA): TGTGCCCCGTCCGCTGAGTCGGGGATCTATGGCTACACCTTC.

This clone was counted once. J is TRBJ1-6 and V is TRBV2, with D uncertain. Trimming shortened V by 2 bases and J by 9 bases, and 11 bases separated the two germline ends. CDR1 is SNHLY and CDR2 is FYNNEI in the germline V gene. CDR3 length: 14 amino acids. CDR3 coding DNA: TGTGCCAGCAGTGAATGGCCAGATCGTTCACCCCTCCACTTT. Translating it yields CASSEWPDRSPLHF.

This chain uses TRBV7-9 with TRBJ2-2; D is uncertain. CDR1 is SEHNR, CDR2 FQNEAQ, per germline (reference sequence). The germline V and J ends were trimmed by 5 bases and 8 bases, with 9 bases remaining between them. This CDR3 spans 12 amino acids. The CDR3 bases are TGTGCCAGCAGCCCACGCGCTGGGGAGCTGTTTTTT. It translates to CASSPRAGELFF.